The 28 T cell receptor beta chains below were found in one sample sequenced in a study of shared clonotypes between healthy human individuals. Produced via immunoSEQ multiplex PCR; TCRdb's table is partial and in-frame only. The sample holds more than 900,000 clones; roughly 74% are singletons and the top ten take 0.5% to 0.65%. Material: memory CD4+ T cells from PBMCs. Subset in this sample: CD45RA-negative fraction. The origin of the receptors is a man younger than 30 in good health. Some clones in this sample may be carry-over from other donors' samples.

About this clone: Possible read error: a much larger clone is one base away. The gene calls are TRBV27 and TRBJ1-1, with D possibly TRBD1 on 6 matching bases. CDR1 and CDR2 (germline): MNHEY, SMNVEV (reference sequence). The CDR3 consists of 15 residues. Trimming removed 3 bases at V and 1 base at J, with 12 bases between. The CDR3 sequence: CASSLFEQGNTEAFF. The CDR3 DNA follows: TGTGCCAGCAGTTTGTTCGAACAGGGGAACACTGAAGCTTTCTTT.

V usage is TRBV7-2 and J usage is TRBJ2-5; D unclear. This CDR3 comprises 13 residues. V lost 5 bases, J lost 5 bases, and 12 bases lay in between. CDR1 and CDR2 from the germline V gene are SGHTA and FQGNSA. The CDR3 reads CASSRLGWETQYF. For the CDR3, the DNA is TGTGCCAGCAGCCGACTGGGGTGGGAGACCCAGTACTTC.

The chain is built from TRBV5-1 and TRBJ1-3, with 10 bases fitting TRBD1. The CDR3 is made up of 16 amino acids. V lost 4 bases, J lost 3 bases, and 7 bases stayed unmatched. Germline-derived CDR1 and CDR2 are SGHRS and YFSETQ. The CDR3 bases are TGCGCCAGCAGCCAGGGACAGGGGAGGAGTGGAAACACCATATATTTT. Its protein is CASSQGQGRSGNTIYF.

This chain links TRBV6-6 with TRBJ2-7; TRBD1 might be the D (6 bases). V was cut by 5 bases and J by 2 bases, with 19 bases left in between. Germline lookup yields CDR1 MNHNY and CDR2 SVGAGI (reference sequence). This CDR3 spans 16 amino acids. CDR3: CASSPSVQGIPYEQYF. CDR3 DNA: TGTGCCAGCAGTCCAAGTGTACAGGGAATTCCCTACGAGCAGTACTTC.

The rearrangement uses TRBV7-2 and TRBJ2-1; 11 bases map to TRBD2. V lost 1 base, J lost 8 bases, and 4 bases stayed unmatched. This CDR3 is 15 amino acids long. CDR1 is SGHTA and CDR2 is FQGNSA in the germline V gene. CDR3 in amino acids: CASSLVAGGPHEQFF. The CDR3 region has the DNA TGTGCCAGCAGCTTAGTAGCGGGAGGGCCCCATGAGCAGTTCTTC. The entire variable domain, with the rest obtained from reference TRBV7-2 and TRBJ2-1, is as follows: GAGVSQSPSNKVTEKGKDVELRCDPISGHTALYWYRQSLGQGLEFLIYFQGNSAPDKSGLPSDRFSAERTGGSVSTLTIQRTQQEDSAVYLCASSLVAGGPHEQFFGPGTRLTVL.

V and J are TRBV11-2 and TRBJ2-3; TRBD2 is a possible D gene (6 bases). The CDR3 is 15 residues long. Germline V CDR1 and CDR2: SGHAT, FQNNGV. Trimming took 7 bases from V and 1 from J, leaving 15 bases between them. The CDR3 sequence: CASTLLSSGTDTQYF. Here the CDR3 DNA reads TGTGCCAGCACTTTACTGTCTAGCGGCACAGATACGCAGTATTTT.

The V call is TRBV2, the J call TRBJ1-5; D is uncertain. V gave up 3 bases and J gave up 3 bases, with 9 bases separating them. CDR3 length: 14 amino acids. Per germline, CDR1 SNHLY and CDR2 FYNNEI. The CDR3 reads CASSELRDNQPQHF. CDR3 in DNA: TGTGCCAGCAGTGAGTTGAGAGACAATCAGCCCCAGCATTTT. Filled out from reference TRBV2 and TRBJ1-5, the complete variable domain reads EPEVTQTPSHQVTQMGQEVILRCVPISNHLYFYWYRQILGQKVEFLVSFYNNEISEKSEIFDDQFSVERPDGSNFTLKIRSTKLEDSAMYFCASSELRDNQPQHFGDGTRLSIL.

The chain has TRBV7-2 and TRBJ2-7; D is undetermined. The CDR3 sequence is 11 residues long. Germline V gene sequence: CDR1 SGHTA, CDR2 FQGNSA. The germline V and J ends were trimmed by 2 bases and 5 bases, with 4 bases remaining between them. CDR3 nucleotides: TGTGCCAGCAGCTTACGCGACGAGCAGTACTTC. Amino acids: CASSLRDEQYF.

The V gene is TRBV5-6, the J gene TRBJ2-3; the D gene is possibly TRBD2 (5 bases). The CDR3 is 15 amino acids. Germline CDR1 and CDR2: SGHDT and YYEEEE. Trimming left V 4 bases short and J 0 bases short, with 12 bases between. The CDR3 loop reads CASSLLIASTDTQYF. Here the CDR3 DNA reads TGTGCCAGCAGCCTCCTTATAGCGAGCACAGATACGCAGTATTTT.

For this clone: A much larger clone differs from this one at a single base, so this may be a read error. This same CDR3 is encoded by further DNA sequences in the sample. The gene calls are TRBV5-4 and TRBJ2-3; TRBD2 matches 11 bases. This CDR3 is built from 16 residues. Germline CDR1 reads SGHNT; CDR2 reads YYREEE (reference sequence). With V trimmed by 4 bases and J by 0 bases, 4 bases remained unmatched. The CDR3 DNA is TGTGCCAGCAGCCCCAGGACTAGCGGGAGCACAGATACGCAGTATTTT. Encoded protein: CASSPRTSGSTDTQYF.

This rearrangement joins TRBV29-1 to TRBJ1-2, with TRBD1 matching over 7 bases. The V gene's germline CDR1 is SQVTM and CDR2 ANQGSEA. V lost 3 bases and J lost 3; bases outside the gene matches: 10. The CDR3 totals 15 residues. The CDR3 coding sequence is TGCAGCGTTGATTTCTCAGGGGGAAGCTACTATGGCTACACCTTC. Its protein product is CSVDFSGGSYYGYTF.

This clone has just one count. This chain connects TRBV29-1 to TRBJ2-1; the match to TRBD2 covers 8 bases. CDR3 length: 15 amino acids. With V trimmed by 8 bases and J by 3 bases, 12 bases remained unmatched. Germline CDR1 is SQVTM and CDR2 is ANQGSEA. Here the CDR3 DNA reads TGCAGCACATCCCCGAGCGGGGGAATCTACAATGAGCAGTTCTTC. Translating it yields CSTSPSGGIYNEQFF.

The chain links TRBV7-3 to TRBJ2-1; TRBD1 matches 8 bases. The ends lost 5 bases at V and 0 bases at J; junction bases unmatched: 3. The germline V gene has CDR1 SGHTA and CDR2 FQGTGA. The CDR3 loop spans 15 amino acids. CDR3 nucleotide sequence: TGTGCCAGCAGCCGGACAGGGAGCTCCTACAATGAGCAGTTCTTC. It translates to CASSRTGSSYNEQFF.

The chain carries TRBV7-2 and TRBJ2-6; D gene uncertain. V was cut by 0 bases and J by 2 bases, with 14 bases left in between. This CDR3 region has 18 residues. Germline CDR1 reads SGHTA; CDR2 reads FQGNSA. In DNA form, the CDR3 reads TGTGCCAGCAGCTTAGCGTTTAGCCAGGTCGCTGGGGCCAACGTCCTGACTTTC. This encodes CASSLAFSQVAGANVLTF. Combining the CDR3 with reference TRBV7-2 and TRBJ2-6 gives the whole variable domain GAGVSQSPSNKVTEKGKDVELRCDPISGHTALYWYRQSLGQGLEFLIYFQGNSAPDKSGLPSDRFSAERTGGSVSTLTIQRTQQEDSAVYLCASSLAFSQVAGANVLTFGAGSRLTVL.

The chain has TRBV10-3 and TRBJ2-7; no definite D call. CDR1 is ENHRY, CDR2 SYGVKD, per germline. Trimming took off 7 bases at V and 1 base at J, with 8 bases between the two ends. The CDR3 is made up of 12 amino acids. Written as DNA, the CDR3 is TGTGCCATCAAAGGCTTATCCTACGAGCAGTACTTC. It translates to CAIKGLSYEQYF.

This clone appeared many times. This chain links TRBV6-5 with TRBJ1-4, with D possibly matching TRBD1 (6 bases). The CDR3 covers 13 residues. The germline V and J ends were trimmed by 5 bases and 11 bases, with 15 bases remaining between them. Germline V gene data show CDR1 as MNHEY and CDR2 as SVGAGI. The CDR3, as DNA: TGTGCCAGCAGTCCCTCCGGGGGGGCCAAACTGTTTTTT. As protein: CASSPSGGAKLFF.

This clone was seen many times. The chain links TRBV6-5 to TRBJ2-1; TRBD2 aligns across 7 bases. This CDR3 contains 14 residues. Trimming took 0 bases from V and 8 from J; bases not matched to a gene: 4. CDR1 is MNHEY and CDR2 is SVGAGI in the germline V gene. The CDR3 sequence is CASSYSRETDEQFF. CDR3 nucleotide sequence: TGTGCCAGCAGTTACTCGCGGGAGACCGATGAGCAGTTCTTC.

The genes are TRBV2 and TRBJ1-4; D is unresolved. CDR3 length equals 14 residues. The germline V gene has CDR1 SNHLY and CDR2 FYNNEI. V lost 5 bases and J lost 2, with 9 bases in between. The CDR3 DNA follows: TGTGCCAGCAGTCCCTTTATCACTAATGAAAAACTGTTTTTT. It translates to CASSPFITNEKLFF.

The V gene is TRBV6-1, the J gene TRBJ2-5; D gene uncertain. The germline gives CDR1 MNHNS, CDR2 SASEGT. Trimming removed 6 bases at V and 0 bases at J, with 11 bases between. The CDR3 extends over 14 amino acids. The CDR3 coding sequence is TGTGCCAGCAGCTACAGTAGGAACCAAGAGACCCAGTACTTC. It specifies CASSYSRNQETQYF.

The chain combines TRBV19 with TRBJ1-2; D remains unclear. The germline V gene has CDR1 LNHDA and CDR2 SQIVND (reference sequence). This CDR3 has 17 amino acids. Trimming shortened V by 5 bases and J by 4 bases, and 23 bases separated the two germline ends. This chain's CDR3 is CASSPPGSLEAIYGYTF. In DNA form, the CDR3 reads TGTGCCAGTAGTCCTCCTGGCAGCCTAGAAGCGATCTATGGCTACACCTTC.

This clone was counted at least ten times. Other nucleotide sequences from this sample produce the same CDR3. The chain carries TRBV28 and TRBJ1-2; D is perhaps TRBD1 (6 bases). The germline gives CDR1 MDHEN, CDR2 SYDVKM. The CDR3 runs to 13 residues. V shed 8 bases and J shed 0 bases, with 10 bases lying between them. The CDR3 DNA reads as TGTGCCAGCCGGACAGACGCTAACTATGGCTACACCTTC. Amino acids: CASRTDANYGYTF.

CDR3 DNA sequence: TGTGCCAGCAGCCTGAGGACCGTCACCTACGAGCAGTACTTC. Translating it yields CASSLRTVTYEQYF. The chain employs TRBV28 and TRBJ2-7; D unclear. The ends were cut back, 6 bases at V and 2 bases at J, with 14 bases in the middle. The germline V gene has CDR1 MDHEN and CDR2 SYDVKM. This CDR3 comprises 14 residues.

This chain uses TRBV18 with TRBJ1-4; TRBD1 might be the D (5 bases). The CDR3 is 16 amino acids. The V end was cut by 6 bases, the J end by 6 bases, with 20 bases between. Germline V gene sequence: CDR1 KGHSH, CDR2 LQKENI. The CDR3 loop is CASSPQGRGPDEKLFF. In nucleotides, the CDR3 is TGTGCCAGCTCCCCCCAAGGGAGGGGCCCCGATGAAAAACTGTTTTTT.

The V and J genes are TRBV30 and TRBJ1-3; D not resolved. The CDR3 length is 12 residues. Per germline, CDR1 GTSNPN and CDR2 SVGIG (reference sequence). The CDR3 spells CAMSLSGNTIYF. For the CDR3, the DNA is TGTGCTATGTCTCTTTCTGGAAACACCATATATTTT.

This chain links TRBV5-1 with TRBJ1-1; D call uncertain. Germline V gene data show CDR1 as SGHRS and CDR2 as YFSETQ. This CDR3 comprises 14 residues. Trimming removed 1 base from V and 5 bases from J, with 12 bases in between. The DNA for the CDR3 is TGCGCCAGCAGCTTGAGAGAAGGAAGTACTGAAGCTTTCTTT. It yields the protein CASSLREGSTEAFF.

Concerning this clone itself: Other DNA sequences in this specimen translate into the identical CDR3. CDR3 sequence reads: CASSSGLAGPEQYF. The DNA of the CDR3 is TGTGCCAGCAGCTCGGGACTAGCGGGACCCGAGCAGTACTTC. V and J are TRBV5-4 and TRBJ2-7; 13 bases align to TRBD2. Trimming removed 3 bases from V and 6 bases from J; junction bases left unmatched: 3. CDR3 size: 14 residues. Germline V CDR1 and CDR2: SGHNT, YYREEE (reference sequence).

V and J are TRBV4-2 and TRBJ2-3; 7 bases are a match to TRBD1. V lost 3 bases to trimming and J lost 1 base; unmatched junction nucleotides: 7. The CDR3 is 16 residues long. Germline V gives CDR1 LGHNA, CDR2 YNFKEQ. The DNA of the CDR3 is TGTGCCAGCAGCCACGAGGGGGCGAAAGGCACAGATACGCAGTATTTT. Translation gives CASSHEGAKGTDTQYF.

This clone was observed a few times. This chain connects TRBV5-1 to TRBJ2-7, with TRBD2 matching 10 bases. The CDR3 runs to 17 residues. V gave up 0 bases and J gave up 2 bases; unmatched junction bases: 8. Germline V gene lookup returns CDR1 SGHRS and CDR2 YFSETQ. The CDR3 sequence: CASSLAGTSDGPYEQYF. CDR3 coding DNA: TGCGCCAGCAGCTTGGCCGGGACTAGCGATGGACCCTACGAGCAGTACTTC. Using reference TRBV5-1 and TRBJ2-7 for the parts outside the CDR3, the full variable domain is KAGVTQTPRYLIKTRGQQVTLSCSPISGHRSVSWYQQTPGQGLQFLFEYFSETQRNKGNFPGRFSGRQFSNSRSEMNVSTLELGDSALYLCASSLAGTSDGPYEQYFGPGTRLTVT.